This T cell receptor (beta chain) was obtained from a study of blood T cell repertoires in COVID-19. Turning to the study itself: Material from acute and convalescent COVID-19 was sourced from the United States, Italy and Spain. T cells, B-cell-depleted T cells, or PBMCs provided the cDNA or gDNA that served as material.

In the source study's methods: Using reference gene primer amplification, nucleated cell counts were estimated. The repertoire was sequenced with immunoSEQ multiplex PCR; TCRdb's copy has only in-frame clones and lacks some. For V, J and clone size, that table is used; D and trimming come from the DNA. This sample has 150,000 to 200,000 clones, with roughly 85% found just once. The clonotype originates from a man aged 50 to 59 with active or convalescent COVID-19. The sequencing input was peripheral blood.

The CDR3 sequence: CASSQDPKPTTRQYF. Written as DNA, the CDR3 is TGTGCCAGCAGCCAAGATCCCAAACCGACTACGCGGCAGTACTTC. V and J are TRBV14 and TRBJ2-7; tentative D call: TRBD2 (5 bases). There are 15 residues in the CDR3. Trimming took off 0 bases at V and 9 bases at J, with 18 bases between the two ends. The germline V gene has CDR1 SGHDN and CDR2 FVKESK.